This T cell receptor beta chain came from a study of T cells in Graves' hyperthyroidism and ophthalmopathy. The junction had 6 bases not matched to a gene; V was cut back by 3 bases and J by 0 bases. This CDR3 contains 17 residues. This clonotype was picked up many times. Template material for amplifying TCR beta CDR3 regions consisted of RNA transcripts. TCR CDR3 underwent first-round RT-PCR with the HTBI primer set. TCRdb reanalysed the multiplex PCR reads using MiXCR and keeps one entry per CDR3 protein. The sample lists roughly 580,000 distinct CDR3 sequences; about 15% were seen once. Sequenced sample: blood. This chain links TRBV12-3 or TRBV12-4 with TRBJ1-5; the match to TRBD1 covers 9 bases. The receptor was isolated from a young woman with Graves' hyperthyroidism that later progressed to Graves' ophthalmopathy. This CDR3 is CASSFPPGQGSNQPQHF. CDR3 bases: TGTGCCAGCAGTTTTCCCCCGGGACAGGGTAGCAATCAGCCCCAGCATTTT.